The 29 T cell receptor beta chains below all came from one sample that was sequenced in a study of cytomegalovirus exposure and HLA in healthy donors. The study ran its PCR with 60 Vbeta and 13 Jbeta primers. Some clones are missing from TCRdb's copy, which holds only in-frame ones; the method was immunoSEQ multiplex PCR. The sample lists 170,000 or so clones, 80% occurring once. Sequencing input: PBMCs. All receptors derive from a man under 40 in good health and CMV-seropositive.

CDR3 bases: TGCGCCAGCAGTGTTAAGGGAGGGACCTACGAGCAGTACTTC. It translates to CASSVKGGTYEQYF. The chain recombines TRBV10-2 with TRBJ2-7; TRBD2 aligns across 7 bases. The V gene end was trimmed by 4 bases and the J gene end by 2 bases; junction bases not matched to a gene: 5. This CDR3 is built from 14 residues. Germline assignment: CDR1 WSHSY and CDR2 SAAADI.

This chain links TRBV4-2 with TRBJ1-2, with D possibly TRBD1 on 5 matching bases. This CDR3 contains 13 residues. Germline assignment: CDR1 LGHNA and CDR2 YNFKEQ. Trimming left V 1 base short and J 8 bases short, with 11 bases between. CDR3 loop: CASSQGTGWGYTF. The CDR3 region has the DNA TGTGCCAGCAGCCAAGGTACAGGTTGGGGCTACACCTTC.

J is TRBJ2-5 and V is TRBV4-3; 7 nucleotides align to TRBD1. The DNA end is a closer match to TRBJ2-7, so the J assignment may be wrong. The CDR3 covers 18 residues. Germline values: CDR1 LGHNA, CDR2 YSLEER. CDR3 bases: TGCGCCAGCAGCCAAGCCCCTTCGGGGACAGAAAGCTCCTACGAGCAGTACTTC. As protein: CASSQAPSGTESSYEQYF.

A single count supports this clone. The J gene is TRBJ2-5, the V gene TRBV6-5; D is perhaps TRBD2 (5 bases). The CDR3 has 14 amino acids. The germline CDR1 and CDR2 sequences are MNHEY and SVGAGI. Trimming left V 8 bases short and J 1 base short, with 14 bases between. CDR3 amino acids: CASGPTGIQETQYF. In DNA form, the CDR3 reads TGTGCCAGCGGTCCGACGGGGATCCAAGAGACCCAGTACTTC.

The rearrangement joins TRBV18 to TRBJ1-2, with D maybe TRBD1 (6 bases). CDR3 length: 15 amino acids. CDR1 is KGHSH and CDR2 is LQKENI in the germline V gene. Trimming took off 3 bases at V and 4 bases at J, with 15 bases between the two ends. This CDR3 is CASSPIQGHGYGYTF. The CDR3 DNA sequence: TGTGCCAGCTCACCGATTCAGGGGCACGGCTATGGCTACACCTTC.

The chain has TRBV28 and TRBJ2-1; D unclear. The germline V gene encodes CDR1 MDHEN and CDR2 SYDVKM. V shed 5 bases and J shed 5 bases, with 10 bases lying between them. CDR3 size: 13 residues. CDR3 loop: CASSPDTDNEQFF. The CDR3 DNA reads as TGTGCCAGCAGTCCCGACACCGACAATGAGCAGTTCTTC. Drawing the rest from reference TRBV28 and TRBJ2-1, the complete variable domain is DVKVTQSSRYLVKRTGEKVFLECVQDMDHENMFWYRQDPGLGLRLIYFSYDVKMKEKGDIPEGYSVSREKKERFSLILESASTNQTSMYLCASSPDTDNEQFFGPGTRLTVL.

The V gene is TRBV4-2, the J gene TRBJ2-1; 7 bases are shared with TRBD1. Germline-derived CDR1 and CDR2 are LGHNA and YNFKEQ. The CDR3 totals 13 residues. CDR3 coding DNA: TGTGCTTCGACAGGGACCTCCTACAATGAGCAGTTCTTC. It specifies CASTGTSYNEQFF.

The V call is TRBV5-4, the J call TRBJ2-7, with TRBD2 as a possible D gene (5 bases). Between the trimmed V and J ends, which lost 7 bases and 0 bases, there was a span of 20 bases. Germline V gene lookup returns CDR1 SGHNT and CDR2 YYREEE (reference sequence). There are 16 residues in the CDR3. CDR3 nucleotides: TGTGCCAGCGGAGCTTATCGGGAACCAAGCTCCTACGAGCAGTACTTC. It encodes CASGAYREPSSYEQYF.

V is TRBV19 and J is TRBJ2-1, with 14 bases that match TRBD2. The CDR3 has 15 residues. Germline V CDR1 and CDR2: LNHDA, SQIVND (reference sequence). Trimming at V came to 5 bases and at J to 10 bases, leaving 7 bases not matched to a gene. The CDR3 DNA is TGTGCCAGTAGTTGGACTAGCGGGGGGATCGAAGAGCAGTTCTTC. It yields the protein CASSWTSGGIEEQFF. The full variable domain, its missing parts supplied by reference TRBV19 and TRBJ2-1, is DGGITQSPKYLFRKEGQNVTLSCEQNLNHDAMYWYRQDPGQGLRLIYYSQIVNDFQKGDIAEGYSVSREKKESFPLTVTSAQKNPTAFYLCASSWTSGGIEEQFFGPGTRLTVL.

This clone was observed a single time. This chain joins TRBV2 and TRBJ2-7, with 8 bases identical to TRBD1. This CDR3 is 14 amino acids long. The junction had 4 bases not matched to a gene; V was cut back by 3 bases and J by 3 bases. Germline V CDR1 and CDR2: SNHLY, FYNNEI. Written as DNA, the CDR3 is TGTGCCAGCAGTGACCAGGGGGCCCGCTACGAGCAGTACTTC. This encodes CASSDQGARYEQYF.

J is TRBJ2-5 and V is TRBV15; tentative D call: TRBD1 (5 bases). This CDR3 region has 13 residues. V lost 4 bases and J lost 4, with 10 bases in between. Germline-derived CDR1 and CDR2 are LNHNV and YYDKDF (reference sequence). The DNA for the CDR3 is TGTGCCACCAGCATAGCAGGGCCAGAGACCCAGTACTTC. Protein product: CATSIAGPETQYF.

This chain connects TRBV28 to TRBJ1-1; 8 bases are a match to TRBD1. Germline loops: CDR1 MDHEN, CDR2 SYDVKM. This CDR3 has 14 amino acids. The trim removed 4 bases at V and 1 base at J, leaving 2 bases unmatched. The chain's CDR3 is CASSSRGPNTEAFF. As DNA, the CDR3 is TGTGCCAGCAGTTCCAGGGGGCCGAACACTGAAGCTTTCTTT. Full variable domain (missing parts from reference TRBV28 and TRBJ1-1): DVKVTQSSRYLVKRTGEKVFLECVQDMDHENMFWYRQDPGLGLRLIYFSYDVKMKEKGDIPEGYSVSREKKERFSLILESASTNQTSMYLCASSSRGPNTEAFFGQGTRLTVV.

Many counts were recorded for this clone. J is TRBJ2-1 and V is TRBV6-4; 14 nucleotides line up with TRBD2. Germline V CDR1 and CDR2: MRHNA, SNTAGT. V dropped 3 bases and J dropped 8; count of bases not matched to a gene: 6. This CDR3 comprises 16 residues. The CDR3 here is CASSESGTSGSHEQFF. The CDR3 bases are TGTGCCAGCAGTGAGTCCGGGACTAGCGGGAGTCATGAGCAGTTCTTC.

This chain uses TRBV30 with TRBJ1-4, with TRBD1 as a possible D gene (6 bases). Trimming removed 2 bases at V and 8 bases at J, with 15 bases between. The germline gives CDR1 GTSNPN, CDR2 SVGIG (reference sequence). This CDR3 comprises 14 residues. DNA for the CDR3: TGTGCCTGGAGTTTCGGCAGGGGTTACGAAAAACTGTTTTTT. Translation: CAWSFGRGYEKLFF.

The chain combines TRBV6-6 with TRBJ1-1; D is possibly TRBD1 (5 bases). Germline lookup yields CDR1 MNHNY and CDR2 SVGAGI (reference sequence). V was pared by 2 bases and J by 4 bases, with 14 bases between. The length of the CDR3 is 15 residues. This chain's CDR3 is CASSYRNSGGTEAFF. CDR3 in DNA: TGTGCCAGCAGTTACAGGAATAGCGGGGGCACTGAAGCTTTCTTT.

This chain uses TRBV11-2 with TRBJ2-3, with D uncertain. Trimming left V 7 bases short and J 6 bases short, with 11 bases between. CDR3 length equals 12 residues. CDR1 and CDR2 from the germline V gene are SGHAT and FQNNGV. The CDR3 here is CASTHARDTQYF. For the CDR3, the DNA is TGTGCCAGCACACACGCTAGGGATACGCAGTATTTT.

There are a few counts of this clone. The chain is built from TRBV27 and TRBJ1-6, with 9 bases aligning to TRBD1. Per the germline V gene, CDR1 is MNHEY and CDR2 is SMNVEV (reference sequence). The CDR3 has 16 amino acids. The junction had 11 bases not matched to a gene; V was cut back by 5 bases and J by 9 bases. The CDR3 coding sequence is TGTGCCAGCAGTGGACAGGGGAATATCCAAGGTTCACCCCTCCACTTT. Its protein product is CASSGQGNIQGSPLHF.

The chain recombines TRBV7-9 with TRBJ2-7, with D perhaps matching TRBD1 (5 bases). V dropped 4 bases and J dropped 0 bases, with 16 bases sitting between them. The CDR3 sequence is 16 residues long. Germline values: CDR1 SEHNR, CDR2 FQNEAQ (reference sequence). The CDR3 is CASSSPLDKSSYEQYF. The CDR3 DNA reads as TGTGCCAGCAGCTCACCTTTGGACAAAAGCTCCTACGAGCAGTACTTC.

The CDR3 loop reads CASRTGPSTDTQYF. The DNA for the CDR3 is TGTGCCAGTAGAACAGGGCCTAGCACAGATACGCAGTATTTT. J is TRBJ2-3 and V is TRBV19, with a weak D call TRBD1 (6 bases). This CDR3 is 14 amino acids long. V was shortened by 6 bases and J by 0 bases, with 10 bases between the two germline ends. CDR1 LNHDA and CDR2 SQIVND come from the germline V gene (reference sequence).

The chain couples TRBV5-6 to TRBJ2-7, with D perhaps TRBD2 (5 bases). Trimming shortened V by 3 bases and J by 4 bases, and 5 bases separated the two germline ends. Per the germline V gene, CDR1 is SGHDT and CDR2 is YYEEEE. This CDR3 is built from 11 residues. The CDR3 region has the DNA TGTGCCAGCAGCTCGGGGTACGAGCAGTACTTC. This gives the protein CASSSGYEQYF.

This clone has a handful of counts. The V and J genes are TRBV30 and TRBJ2-1, with D tentatively TRBD2 (5 bases). The CDR3 consists of 11 residues. Trimming stripped 5 bases from V and 3 bases from J, with 5 bases between. Germline loops: CDR1 GTSNPN, CDR2 SVGIG (reference sequence). CDR3 region: CAWRDYNEQFF. The DNA for the CDR3 is TGTGCCTGGCGGGACTACAATGAGCAGTTCTTC.

This chain uses TRBV6-4 with TRBJ2-2; D perhaps matches TRBD2 (5 bases). From germline, CDR1 is MRHNA and CDR2 SNTAGT. V was pared by 4 bases and J by 3 bases, with 12 bases between. The CDR3 totals 15 residues. CDR3 amino acids: CASSGAADDTGELFF. Here the CDR3 DNA reads TGTGCCAGCAGTGGAGCGGCTGATGACACCGGGGAGCTGTTTTTT.

The chain is built from TRBV5-5 and TRBJ2-3, with D hard to call. Germline V CDR1 and CDR2: SGHKS, YYEKEE (reference sequence). V lost 2 bases, J lost 3 bases, and 13 bases lay in between. This CDR3 spans 15 amino acids. For the CDR3, the DNA is TGTGCCAGCAGCTTCGACCGCAGGCTAACAGATACGCAGTATTTT. Translation gives CASSFDRRLTDTQYF.

As concerns this clone: The junction departs from germline at one end; a sequencing error may be responsible. V gene TRBV7-9 combines with J gene TRBJ1-1; D ambiguous. In germline, CDR1 is SEHNR, CDR2 FQNEAQ (reference sequence). The CDR3 loop spans 14 amino acids. This CDR3 is CSSSPSSPNTEAFF. CDR3 bases: TGTTCCAGCAGCCCAAGTAGTCCGAACACTGAAGCTTTCTTT.

The chain is built from TRBV5-4 and TRBJ1-2; TRBD1 is a possible D gene (6 bases). This CDR3 region has 16 residues. Germline V CDR1 and CDR2: SGHNT, YYREEE (reference sequence). Trimming took 5 bases from V and 2 from J, leaving 19 bases between them. CDR3 region: CASRPMGTLVNYGYTF. The CDR3 DNA reads TGTGCCAGCAGGCCGATGGGGACATTAGTCAACTATGGCTACACCTTC.

The chain joins TRBV5-6 to TRBJ1-2; 9 nucleotides agree with TRBD1. Per the germline V gene, CDR1 is SGHDT and CDR2 is YYEEEE. Losses at the gene ends were 3 bases for V and 3 bases for J; bases not matched to a gene: 12. This CDR3 is 17 amino acids long. The CDR3 loop is CASSSVGQGAFDYGYTF. The CDR3, as DNA: TGTGCCAGCAGCTCGGTGGGACAGGGAGCTTTCGACTATGGCTACACCTTC.

CDR3 sequence reads: CASSFPGNEKLFF. The CDR3 bases are TGTGCCAGCAGCTTTCCGGGTAATGAAAAACTGTTTTTT. The genes are TRBV5-4 and TRBJ1-4; D remains ambiguous. V was pared by 2 bases and J by 4 bases, with 6 bases between. The V gene's germline CDR1 is SGHNT and CDR2 YYREEE (reference sequence). CDR3 length equals 13 residues.

The chain carries TRBV19 and TRBJ2-2, with D possibly TRBD2 on 6 matching bases. Germline-derived CDR1 and CDR2 are LNHDA and SQIVND (reference sequence). The CDR3 is 14 amino acids. V was trimmed by 7 bases and J by 8 bases, leaving 17 bases between them. CDR3 coding DNA: TGTGCCAGTACCCCCCGAACGGGGGAGGGGGAGCTGTTTTTT. Protein sequence: CASTPRTGEGELFF.

In this sample, this clone turned up once. The rearrangement links TRBV9 to TRBJ2-3, with 7 bases matching TRBD2. CDR3 length equals 16 residues. From germline, CDR1 is SGDLS and CDR2 YYNGEE. After removal of 3 bases from V and 2 bases from J, the junction contained 9 bases not matched to a gene. The CDR3 is CASSGHGGGSTDTQYF. The DNA of the CDR3 is TGTGCCAGCAGCGGCCATGGGGGGGGATCCACAGATACGCAGTATTTT.